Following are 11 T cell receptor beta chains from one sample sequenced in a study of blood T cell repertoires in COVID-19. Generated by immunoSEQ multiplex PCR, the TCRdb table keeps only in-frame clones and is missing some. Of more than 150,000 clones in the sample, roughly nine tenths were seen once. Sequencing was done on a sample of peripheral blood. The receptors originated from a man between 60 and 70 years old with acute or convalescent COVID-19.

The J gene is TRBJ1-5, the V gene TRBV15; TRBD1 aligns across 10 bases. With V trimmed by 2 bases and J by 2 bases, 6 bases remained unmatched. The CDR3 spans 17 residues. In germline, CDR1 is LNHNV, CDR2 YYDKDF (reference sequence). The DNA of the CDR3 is TGTGCCACCAGCAGACTAGCAGGGACAGGGGGCAATCAGCCCCAGCATTTT. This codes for CATSRLAGTGGNQPQHF. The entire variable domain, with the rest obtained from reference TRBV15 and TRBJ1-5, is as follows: DAMVIQNPRYQVTQFGKPVTLSCSQTLNHNVMYWYQQKSSQAPKLLFHYYDKDFNNEADTPDNFQSRRPNTSFCFLDIRSPGLGDTAMYLCATSRLAGTGGNQPQHFGDGTRLSIL.

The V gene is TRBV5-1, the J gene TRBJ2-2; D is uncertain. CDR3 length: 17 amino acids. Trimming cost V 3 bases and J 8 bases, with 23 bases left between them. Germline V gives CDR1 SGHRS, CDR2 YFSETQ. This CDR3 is CASSSLITVDEAGELFF. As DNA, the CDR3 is TGCGCCAGCAGCTCCCTAATCACCGTAGACGAGGCGGGGGAGCTGTTTTTT.

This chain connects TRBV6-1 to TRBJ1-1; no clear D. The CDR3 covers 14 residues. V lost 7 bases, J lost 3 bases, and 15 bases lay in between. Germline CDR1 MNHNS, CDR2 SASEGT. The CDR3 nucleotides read TGTGCCAGCACCCCGACGGGGAGGTACACTGAAGCTTTCTTT. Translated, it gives CASTPTGRYTEAFF.

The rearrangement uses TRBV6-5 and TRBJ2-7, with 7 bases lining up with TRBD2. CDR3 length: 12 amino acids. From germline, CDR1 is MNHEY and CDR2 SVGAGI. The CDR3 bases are TGTGCGGGGGGGTGGAGCTCCTACGAGCAGTACTTC. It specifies CAGGWSSYEQYF.

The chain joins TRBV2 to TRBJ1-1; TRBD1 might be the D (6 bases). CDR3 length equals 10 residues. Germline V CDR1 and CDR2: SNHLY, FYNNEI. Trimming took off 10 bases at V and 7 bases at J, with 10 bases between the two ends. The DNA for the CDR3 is TGTGCCACGGCAGGGGTTGAAGCTTTCTTT. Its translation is CATAGVEAFF.

CDR3 region: CASSSVQGWATDTQYF. CDR3 DNA: TGTGCCAGTAGTTCTGTCCAGGGTTGGGCCACAGATACGCAGTATTTT. This sequence joins TRBV19 and TRBJ2-3, with TRBD1 as a possible D gene (5 bases). Germline V CDR1 and CDR2: LNHDA, SQIVND (reference sequence). The CDR3 is 16 amino acids. The V end was cut by 5 bases, the J end by 2 bases, with 17 bases between. Full variable domain (rest looked up from reference TRBV19 and TRBJ2-3): DGGITQSPKYLFRKEGQNVTLSCEQNLNHDAMYWYRQDPGQGLRLIYYSQIVNDFQKGDIAEGYSVSREKKESFPLTVTSAQKNPTAFYLCASSSVQGWATDTQYFGPGTRLTVL.

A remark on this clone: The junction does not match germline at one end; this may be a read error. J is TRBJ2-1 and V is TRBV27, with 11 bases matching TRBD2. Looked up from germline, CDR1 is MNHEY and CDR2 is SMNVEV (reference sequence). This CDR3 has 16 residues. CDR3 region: CASSTLSGGAYDEQFF. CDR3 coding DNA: TGTGCCAGCAGTACCCTTAGCGGGGGGGCCTACGATGAGCAGTTCTTC.

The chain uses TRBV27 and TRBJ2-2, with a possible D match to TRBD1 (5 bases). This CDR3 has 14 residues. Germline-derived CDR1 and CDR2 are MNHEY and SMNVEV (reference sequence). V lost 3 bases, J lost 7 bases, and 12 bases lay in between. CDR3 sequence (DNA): TGTGCCAGCAGTTTCAGGGATATCGGCGGGGAGCTGTTTTTT. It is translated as CASSFRDIGGELFF.

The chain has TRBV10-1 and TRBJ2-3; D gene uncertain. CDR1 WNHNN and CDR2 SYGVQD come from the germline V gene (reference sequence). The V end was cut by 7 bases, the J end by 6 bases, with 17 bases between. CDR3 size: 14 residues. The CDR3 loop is CASKMVITEDTQYF. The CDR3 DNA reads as TGCGCCAGCAAGATGGTCATCACTGAGGATACGCAGTATTTT.

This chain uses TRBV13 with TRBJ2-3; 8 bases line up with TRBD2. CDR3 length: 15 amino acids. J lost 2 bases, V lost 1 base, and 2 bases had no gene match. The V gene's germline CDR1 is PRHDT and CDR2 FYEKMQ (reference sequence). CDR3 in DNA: TGTGCCAGCAGCTTAGAAGCGGGGGTCACAGATACGCAGTATTTT. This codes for CASSLEAGVTDTQYF.

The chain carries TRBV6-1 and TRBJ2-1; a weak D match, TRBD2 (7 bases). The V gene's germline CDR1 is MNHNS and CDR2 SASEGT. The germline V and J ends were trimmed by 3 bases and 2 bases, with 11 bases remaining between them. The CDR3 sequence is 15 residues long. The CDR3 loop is CASSEGGAPYNEQFF. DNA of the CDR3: TGTGCCAGCAGTGAGGGGGGGGCTCCCTACAATGAGCAGTTCTTC.